A selection of T cell receptor beta chains follows, all from one sample in a study of T cell changes during pregnancy in multiple sclerosis. Some clones are missing from TCRdb's copy, which holds only in-frame ones; the method was immunoSEQ multiplex PCR. The sample holds 80,000 or so clones, 92% seen once. Specimen: peripheral blood, collected before pregnancy. These receptors all stem from a female donor with multiple sclerosis, enrolled in a pregnancy study. CDR3s include the opening cysteine and the closing phenylalanine or tryptophan. A D gene is named only where the DNA matches it firmly.

d_call j_call v_call cdr3_aa cdr3_nt
- TRBJ1-3 TRBV2 CASSYESGNTIYF TGTGCCAGCAGTTATGAGTCTGGAAACACCATATATTTT
- TRBJ2-3 TRBV5-4 CASSLTSTSTDTQYF TGTGCCAGCAGCTTGACTAGCACTAGCACAGATACGCAGTATTTT
- TRBJ1-5 TRBV27 CASSSFNQPQHF TGTGCCAGCAGTTCATTCAATCAGCCCCAGCATTTT
TRBD2 TRBJ2-3 TRBV7-9 CASSYLAGGPGDTQYF TGTGCCAGCAGCTACCTAGCGGGGGGGCCGGGAGATACGCAGTATTTT
- TRBJ1-3 TRBV6-1 CASSESPVSGNTIYF TGTGCCAGCAGTGAAAGTCCAGTCTCTGGAAACACCATATATTTT
- TRBJ1-6 TRBV5-1 CASSLGRDSPLHF TGCGCCAGCAGCTTGGGGCGGGATTCACCCCTCCACTTT
- TRBJ1-5 TRBV7-6 CASSLEEGRNQPQHF TGTGCCAGCAGCTTAGAGGAGGGACGCAATCAGCCCCAGCATTTT
- TRBJ2-3 TRBV13 CASSRGGDTQYF TGTGCCAGCAGCCGGGGTGGAGATACGCAGTATTTT
- TRBJ2-1 TRBV15 CATSRVEVFHNEQFF TGTGCCACCAGCAGAGTTGAGGTTTTCCACAATGAGCAGTTCTTC
TRBD1 TRBJ2-4 TRBV5-4 CASSQDRENIQYF TGTGCCAGCAGCCAGGACAGGGAGAACATTCAGTACTTC